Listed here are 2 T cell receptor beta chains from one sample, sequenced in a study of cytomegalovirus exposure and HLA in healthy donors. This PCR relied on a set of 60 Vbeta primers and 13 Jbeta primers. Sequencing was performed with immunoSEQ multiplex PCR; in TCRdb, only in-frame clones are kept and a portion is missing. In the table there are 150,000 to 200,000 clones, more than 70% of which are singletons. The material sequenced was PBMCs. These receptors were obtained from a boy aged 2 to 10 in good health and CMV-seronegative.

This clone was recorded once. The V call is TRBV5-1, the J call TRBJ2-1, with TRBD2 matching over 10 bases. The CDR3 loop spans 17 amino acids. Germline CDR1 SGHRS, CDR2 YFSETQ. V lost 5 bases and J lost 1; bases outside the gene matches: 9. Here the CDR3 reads CASSWRTSGTSYNEQFF. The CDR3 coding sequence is TGCGCCAGCAGTTGGCGGACTAGCGGAACGTCCTACAATGAGCAGTTCTTC. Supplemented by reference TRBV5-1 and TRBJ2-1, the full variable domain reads KAGVTQTPRYLIKTRGQQVTLSCSPISGHRSVSWYQQTPGQGLQFLFEYFSETQRNKGNFPGRFSGRQFSNSRSEMNVSTLELGDSALYLCASSWRTSGTSYNEQFFGPGTRLTVL.

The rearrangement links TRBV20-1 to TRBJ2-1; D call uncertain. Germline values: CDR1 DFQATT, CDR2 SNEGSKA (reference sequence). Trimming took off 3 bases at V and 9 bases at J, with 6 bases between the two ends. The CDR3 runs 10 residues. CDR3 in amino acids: CSASRGEQFF. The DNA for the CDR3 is TGCAGTGCTAGTAGAGGTGAGCAGTTCTTC.